This T cell receptor (beta chain) was observed in a study of a mutant IDH1 vaccine in newly diagnosed glioma. Overall study context: Standard pretreatment was either radiotherapy, temozolomide, or, for most, radiochemotherapy with temozolomide.

Repertoires were generated with immunoSEQ multiplex PCR, while TCRdb's copy carries only in-frame clones and drops some. Here the sample spans fewer than 45,000 clones, 80% to 90% being singletons. This clone was recorded only once. Its antigen is unidentified. Unmatched junction bases numbered 3, after V lost 4 bases and J lost 4 bases. The CDR3 has 14 residues. Germline V lookup: CDR1 LNHNV, CDR2 YYDKDF (reference sequence). Time point denoted: week 35, safety follow-up. With topical imiquimod, each dose of the vaccine consisted of 300 ug of mutant IDH1 20-mer peptide. Patients carried new grade 3 or 4 IDH1-mutant astrocytomas lacking nuclear ATRX.

V is TRBV15 and J is TRBJ2-7; 11 nucleotides match TRBD2. The sequences come from PBMCs, collected from a glioma patient whose treatment included an IDH1 peptide vaccine. This sequence was found in a man aged 40-49 years with glioma. The CDR3: CATSKGTSGYEQYF. The CDR3 nucleotides are TGTGCCACCAGCAAAGGGACTAGCGGTTACGAGCAGTACTTC.